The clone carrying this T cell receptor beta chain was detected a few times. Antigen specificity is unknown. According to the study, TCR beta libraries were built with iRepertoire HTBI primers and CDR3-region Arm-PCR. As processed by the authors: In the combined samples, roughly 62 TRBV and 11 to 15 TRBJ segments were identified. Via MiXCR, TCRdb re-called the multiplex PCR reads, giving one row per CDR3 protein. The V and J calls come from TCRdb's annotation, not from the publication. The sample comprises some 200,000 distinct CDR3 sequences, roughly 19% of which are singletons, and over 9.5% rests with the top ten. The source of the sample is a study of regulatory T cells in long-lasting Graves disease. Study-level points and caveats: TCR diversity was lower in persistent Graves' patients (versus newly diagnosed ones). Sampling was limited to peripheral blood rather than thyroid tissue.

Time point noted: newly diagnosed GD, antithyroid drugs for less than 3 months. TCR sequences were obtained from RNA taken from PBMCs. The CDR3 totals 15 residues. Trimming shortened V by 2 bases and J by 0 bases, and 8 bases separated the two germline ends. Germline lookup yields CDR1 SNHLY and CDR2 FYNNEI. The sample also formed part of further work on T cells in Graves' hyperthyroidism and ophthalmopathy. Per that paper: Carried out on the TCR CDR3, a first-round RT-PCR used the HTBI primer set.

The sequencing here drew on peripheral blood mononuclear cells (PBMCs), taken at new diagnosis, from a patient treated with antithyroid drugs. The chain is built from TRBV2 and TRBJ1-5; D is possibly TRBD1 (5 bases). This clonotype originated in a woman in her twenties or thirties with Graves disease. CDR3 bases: TGTGCCAGCAGTGAATTGGGGGATAGCAATCAGCCCCAGCATTTT. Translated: CASSELGDSNQPQHF.